This TCR beta chain was identified in a study of blood T cell repertoires in COVID-19. As for the study in general: From T cells, B-cell-depleted T cells, or PBMCs came the material, which was cDNA or gDNA.

The CDR3 sequence is 18 residues long. Germline trimming cut 0 bases from V and 0 bases from J; bases unmatched to any gene: 5. Germline lookup yields CDR1 PRHDT and CDR2 FYEKMQ (reference sequence). Data came from immunoSEQ multiplex PCR; TCRdb stores just in-frame clones and leaves some out. The data show about 240,000 clones, around 89% seen once. Sequencing was done on a sample of PBMCs or T cells enriched from blood (not recorded which). This clonotype was obtained from a woman aged 25 to 39 who had recovered from COVID-19. The chain carries TRBV13 and TRBJ2-3; TRBD2 matches at 11 bases. The CDR3: CASSLGLAGATSTDTQYF. DNA for the CDR3: TGTGCCAGCAGCTTAGGACTAGCGGGAGCCACTAGCACAGATACGCAGTATTTT.